The 25 T cell receptor beta chains given below trace back to one sample, sequenced in a study of T-cell reconstitution after alpha-beta-depleted transplantation in children. Library preparation (for TCRbeta) was performed with unique molecular identifiers. TCRdb redid the calling of the PCR reads with MiXCR, one entry per CDR3 protein. The table lists 600,000 to 700,000 distinct CDR3 sequences, about 15% of them singletons, with approximately 1% in the top ten. The specimen comprised PBMCs from the stem cell graft donor, sampled from the stem cell graft. The receptors shown here come from a human donor who donated a stem cell graft to a child with acute myeloid leukemia.

This clonotype was recorded a few times. This chain links TRBV20-1 with TRBJ1-1; D gene unclear. V lost 0 bases and J lost 4, with 15 bases in between. From germline, CDR1 is DFQATT and CDR2 SNEGSKA (reference sequence). The CDR3 is 15 residues long. CDR3 loop: CSARDRVRAATEAFF. For the CDR3, the DNA is TGCAGTGCTAGAGATCGTGTCCGGGCGGCCACTGAAGCTTTCTTT.

This clonotype was seen at least ten times. The V gene is TRBV29-1, the J gene TRBJ1-1, with D possibly matching TRBD1 (5 bases). The V end was cut by 3 bases, the J end by 3 bases, with 8 bases between. CDR1 is SQVTM and CDR2 is ANQGSEA in the germline V gene. The CDR3 is made up of 12 amino acids. CDR3 DNA: TGCAGCGTTGAGGGAGGGGACACTGAAGCTTTCTTT. This gives the protein CSVEGGDTEAFF.

As for this clonotype: A read error may be the cause here, since a much bigger clone is one base away. The CDR3 does not close with the conserved phenylalanine or tryptophan, likely indicating a read error. The CDR3 reads CASSYRGQSQPQHL. The CDR3 coding sequence is TGTGCCAGCAGTTATAGGGGACAGTCGCAGCCCCAGCATCTT. The chain carries TRBV6-5 and TRBJ1-5, with 7 bases lining up with TRBD1. The CDR3 has 14 amino acids. Germline CDR1 MNHEY, CDR2 SVGAGI. Trimming at V came to 3 bases and at J to 7 bases, leaving 6 bases not matched to a gene.

The chain is built from TRBV9 and TRBJ1-1; perhaps TRBD1 as D (5 bases). Germline CDR1 is SGDLS and CDR2 is YYNGEE. The V gene lost 3 bases and the J gene lost 5 bases, with 17 bases spanning the gap. The CDR3 extends over 15 amino acids. CDR3 in amino acids: CASSGYRDPGTEAFF. The CDR3 nucleotides read TGTGCCAGCAGCGGATACCGGGACCCAGGGACTGAAGCTTTCTTT.

This clonotype was counted many times. V gene TRBV6-1 combines with J gene TRBJ2-3, with D uncertain. Per germline, CDR1 MNHNS and CDR2 SASEGT. This CDR3 has 11 amino acids. Trimming shortened V by 9 bases and J by 4 bases, and 8 bases separated the two germline ends. The CDR3 bases are TGTGCCAGTCACGAAGCAGATACGCAGTATTTT. As protein: CASHEADTQYF.

This clonotype occurred a few times. The chain employs TRBV12-5 and TRBJ2-1, with 12 bases aligning to TRBD1. Trimming took 1 base from V and 3 from J; bases not matched to a gene: 4. CDR1 and CDR2 from the germline V gene are LGHNT and FRNRAP. This CDR3 contains 17 residues. The CDR3: CASGLGDRGPDYNEQFF. The CDR3 DNA is TGTGCTAGTGGTTTGGGGGACAGGGGGCCGGACTACAATGAGCAGTTCTTC.

A word on this clonotype: The junction departs from germline at one end; a sequencing error may be responsible. The chain carries TRBV4-2 and TRBJ1-2; D unclear. This CDR3 spans 15 amino acids. From germline, CDR1 is LGHNA and CDR2 YNFKEQ. Here the CDR3 reads CASSQVSASEHGFTF. The CDR3 region has the DNA TGTGCCAGCAGCCAAGTTTCCGCTTCAGAGCATGGCTTCACCTTC.

This clonotype was counted at least ten times. The V gene is TRBV9, the J gene TRBJ2-1, with D possibly being TRBD1 or TRBD2 (5 bases each). The CDR3 covers 13 residues. Germline V gene sequence: CDR1 SGDLS, CDR2 YYNGEE. The germline V and J ends were trimmed by 0 bases and 9 bases, with 10 bases remaining between them. The DNA of the CDR3 is TGTGCCAGCAGCGTAGGTGGGGACCCTGAGCAGTTCTTC. Translating gives CASSVGGDPEQFF. Together with reference TRBV9 and TRBJ2-1, the CDR3 gives the full variable domain: DSGVTQTPKHLITATGQRVTLRCSPRSGDLSVYWYQQSLDQGLQFLIQYYNGEERAKGNILERFSAQQFPDLHSELNLSSLELGDSALYFCASSVGGDPEQFFGPGTRLTVL.

There are many counts of this clonotype. V gene TRBV6-5 combines with J gene TRBJ1-2; TRBD1 might be the D (5 bases). The CDR3 has 18 residues. V was shortened by 0 bases and J by 2 bases, with 19 bases between the two germline ends. Looked up from germline, CDR1 is MNHEY and CDR2 is SVGAGI. CDR3 residues: CASSYSNRLTTFNYGYTF. Written as DNA, the CDR3 is TGTGCCAGCAGTTACTCGAACAGGCTAACAACCTTCAACTATGGCTACACCTTC.

The chain combines TRBV20-1 with TRBJ1-4; tentative D call: TRBD1 (6 bases). The ends were cut back, 1 base at V and 5 bases at J, with 20 bases in the middle. This CDR3 spans 17 amino acids. Germline lookup yields CDR1 DFQATT and CDR2 SNEGSKA (reference sequence). For the CDR3, the DNA is TGCAGTGCTAGAGGAGGCCCGAGGGGGGGCGGCAATGAAAAACTGTTTTTT. Protein: CSARGGPRGGGNEKLFF.

This clonotype came up many times. V usage is TRBV20-1 and J usage is TRBJ2-5; 9 positions match TRBD1. Per the germline V gene, CDR1 is DFQATT and CDR2 is SNEGSKA (reference sequence). The ends lost 2 bases at V and 5 bases at J; junction bases unmatched: 9. There are 15 residues in the CDR3. The CDR3 DNA is TGCAGTGCTAGAAAGCCGGGACAGGGACGGGAGACCCAGTACTTC. It is translated as CSARKPGQGRETQYF.

This clonotype appeared many times. The genes are TRBV6-1 and TRBJ1-1; maybe TRBD1 (5 bases). V was pared by 3 bases and J by 10 bases, with 9 bases between. This CDR3 is built from 11 residues. CDR1 and CDR2 (germline): MNHNS, SASEGT. Here the CDR3 reads CASSDRDVAFF. DNA of the CDR3: TGTGCCAGCAGTGACCGGGACGTAGCTTTCTTT.

This clonotype was recorded once. This sequence may be a read error, since a much larger clone differs from it by one base. The chain uses TRBV9 and TRBJ1-1, with D hard to call. CDR1 is SGDLS and CDR2 is YYNGEE in the germline V gene. The CDR3 loop spans 12 amino acids. As DNA, the CDR3 is TGTGCCAGCAGCCCTCAGTTCACTGAAGCTTTGTTT. The encoded protein is CASSPQFTEALF. The full variable domain, rest sourced from reference TRBV9 and TRBJ1-1, is DSGVTQTPKHLITATGQRVTLRCSPRSGDLSVYWYQQSLDQGLQFLIQYYNGEERAKGNILERFSAQQFPDLHSELNLSSLELGDSALYFCASSPQFTEALFGQGTRLTVV.

This clonotype came up a few times. The V gene is TRBV20-1, the J gene TRBJ1-3, with D maybe TRBD1 (6 bases). Germline CDR1 reads DFQATT; CDR2 reads SNEGSKA (reference sequence). The V and J ends lost 6 bases and 0 bases respectively, with 18 bases between them. CDR3 size: 16 residues. This CDR3 is CSATSAGASSGNTIYF. The CDR3 nucleotides are TGCAGTGCCACATCGGCAGGGGCTAGCTCTGGAAACACCATATATTTT.

This clonotype came up a few times. The chain couples TRBV14 to TRBJ1-4, with D possibly TRBD1 on 6 matching bases. This CDR3 comprises 16 residues. Germline CDR1 is SGHDN and CDR2 is FVKESK. V was pared by 1 base and J by 5 bases, with 14 bases between. The CDR3 nucleotides are TGTGCCAGCAGCCAAGGGACCGGACAGCGAAATGAAAAACTGTTTTTT. Translating gives CASSQGTGQRNEKLFF.

This clonotype has at least ten counts. This sequence joins TRBV20-1 and TRBJ1-1; D not resolved. Deletions cut 0 bases from V and 5 bases from J, with 10 bases between. Germline loops: CDR1 DFQATT, CDR2 SNEGSKA (reference sequence). CDR3 length: 13 amino acids. The CDR3 nucleotides are TGCAGTGCTAGAGAGGCAGAAAAGACTGAAGCTTTCTTT. Its translation: CSAREAEKTEAFF.

V is TRBV7-9 and J is TRBJ1-3; 9 positions match TRBD1. CDR3 length: 17 amino acids. Trimming at V came to 5 bases and at J to 4 bases, leaving 12 bases not matched to a gene. In germline, CDR1 is SEHNR, CDR2 FQNEAQ (reference sequence). The CDR3 nucleotides are TGTGCCAGCAGCCCGGATCCGGACAGGGGATGGGGAAACACCATATATTTT. It codes for CASSPDPDRGWGNTIYF.

Many counts were recorded for this clonotype. The J gene is TRBJ2-2, the V gene TRBV10-2; the match to TRBD2 covers 7 bases. With V trimmed by 6 bases and J by 2 bases, 9 bases remained unmatched. This CDR3 has 16 amino acids. Germline V gene sequence: CDR1 WSHSY, CDR2 SAAADI. This CDR3 reads CASRDGLGPNTGELFF. As DNA, the CDR3 is TGCGCCAGCAGGGACGGACTAGGGCCTAACACCGGGGAGCTGTTTTTT.

This clonotype was observed a handful of times. The chain combines TRBV20-1 with TRBJ1-3; 7 bases map to TRBD1. This CDR3 comprises 13 residues. Germline V gene data show CDR1 as DFQATT and CDR2 as SNEGSKA (reference sequence). The V segment lost 5 bases and the J segment 3 bases; nucleotides outside the gene matches: 4. The CDR3 loop is CSAGQAGGNTIYF. CDR3 nucleotide sequence: TGCAGTGCTGGACAGGCTGGTGGAAACACCATATATTTT.

This clonotype was observed a handful of times. The chain couples TRBV7-9 to TRBJ2-1, with TRBD2 identical over 8 bases. Germline V gives CDR1 SEHNR, CDR2 FQNEAQ (reference sequence). The CDR3 is made up of 16 amino acids. V shed 0 bases, J shed 4 bases, and the junction held 5 bases outside the gene matches. CDR3 protein: CASSLASGAGYNEQFF. The CDR3 DNA reads as TGTGCCAGCAGCTTAGCTAGCGGGGCCGGTTACAATGAGCAGTTCTTC.

The chain uses TRBV29-1 and TRBJ1-1; perhaps TRBD1 as D (5 bases). Between the trimmed V and J ends, which lost 6 bases and 1 base, there was a span of 12 bases. CDR1 is SQVTM, CDR2 ANQGSEA, per germline. The CDR3 sequence is 13 residues long. The CDR3 reads CSVSNGANTEAFF. For the CDR3, the DNA is TGCAGCGTCTCCAACGGGGCGAACACTGAAGCTTTCTTT.

This clonotype appeared a few times. The chain uses TRBV5-1 and TRBJ2-3, with 10 bases lining up with TRBD1. The CDR3 has 13 residues. Germline CDR1 and CDR2: SGHRS and YFSETQ. Trimming took 7 bases from V and 3 from J; bases not matched to a gene: 2. Here the CDR3 reads CASGTGATDTQYF. The CDR3 region has the DNA TGCGCCAGCGGGACAGGGGCGACAGATACGCAGTATTTT.

The V call is TRBV5-1, the J call TRBJ2-3; 10 positions agree with TRBD1. With 4 bases clipped from V and 5 bases from J, the junction kept 4 bases outside the gene matches. This CDR3 region has 14 residues. The germline CDR1 and CDR2 sequences are SGHRS and YFSETQ. DNA for the CDR3: TGCGCCAGCAGCATAGGACAGGGGGAAGATACGCAGTATTTT. Amino acids: CASSIGQGEDTQYF.

The V call is TRBV7-9, the J call TRBJ1-1; TRBD1 matches at 7 bases. This CDR3 has 14 amino acids. Germline-derived CDR1 and CDR2 are SEHNR and FQNEAQ (reference sequence). V lost 5 bases to trimming and J lost 2 bases; unmatched junction nucleotides: 5. This CDR3 reads CASSNGTANTEAFF. Here the CDR3 DNA reads TGTGCCAGCAGCAACGGGACAGCAAACACTGAAGCTTTCTTT. The whole variable domain, remainder taken from reference TRBV7-9 and TRBJ1-1, is DTGVSQNPRHKITKRGQNVTFRCDPISEHNRLYWYRQTLGQGPEFLTYFQNEAQLEKSRLLSDRFSAERPKGSFSTLEIQRTEQGDSAMYLCASSNGTANTEAFFGQGTRLTVV.

At least ten counts were recorded for this clonotype. The chain joins TRBV28 to TRBJ1-1, with 9 bases lining up with TRBD1. Germline V CDR1 and CDR2: MDHEN, SYDVKM. Trimming removed 8 bases from V and 5 bases from J; junction bases left unmatched: 12. The CDR3 sequence is 15 residues long. CDR3 in amino acids: CASVAGTGLGTEAFF. DNA for the CDR3: TGTGCCAGCGTGGCCGGGACAGGGTTGGGGACTGAAGCTTTCTTT.